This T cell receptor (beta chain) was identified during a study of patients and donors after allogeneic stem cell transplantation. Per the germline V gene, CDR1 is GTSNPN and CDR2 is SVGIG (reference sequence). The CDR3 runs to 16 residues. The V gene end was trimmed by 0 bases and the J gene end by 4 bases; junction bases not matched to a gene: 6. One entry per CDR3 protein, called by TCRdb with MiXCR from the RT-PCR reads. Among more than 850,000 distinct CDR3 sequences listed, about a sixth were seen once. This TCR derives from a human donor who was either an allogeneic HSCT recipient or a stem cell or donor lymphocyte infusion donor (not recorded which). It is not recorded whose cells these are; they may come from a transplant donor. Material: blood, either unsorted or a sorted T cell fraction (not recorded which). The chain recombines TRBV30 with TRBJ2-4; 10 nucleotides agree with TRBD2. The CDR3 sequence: CAWSVGLAGAKNIQYF. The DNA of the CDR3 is TGTGCCTGGAGTGTTGGTCTAGCGGGAGCGAAAAACATTCAGTACTTC.